Listed below are T cell receptor beta chains from one sample, sequenced in a study of shared clonotypes between healthy human individuals. Produced via immunoSEQ multiplex PCR; TCRdb's table is partial and in-frame only. In the table there are approximately 460,000 clones, 75% to 80% of which are singletons. The sample comprised PBMCs. The receptors were sampled from a woman between 40 and 50 years old in good health. Some clones in this sample may be carry-over from other donors' samples. CDR3s include the opening cysteine and the closing phenylalanine or tryptophan. Fields, in order: D gene, V gene, J gene, CDR3 protein. The D gene is left open where the match is weak.

-	TRBV2	TRBJ2-7	CASSLLRGDYEQYF
-	TRBV10-1	TRBJ2-1	CASSEAQGTSYNEQFF
-	TRBV6-6	TRBJ2-7	CASSSNRVGLGEQYF
-	TRBV28	TRBJ2-6	CASTNSGANVLTF
TRBD1	TRBV10-3	TRBJ2-7	CAISEGTGIFYEQYF
TRBD2	TRBV27	TRBJ2-2	CASRPRLAGVGELFF
-	TRBV18	TRBJ1-1	CASSPNRAVNTEAFF
TRBD2	TRBV9	TRBJ2-3	CASSGRQGTSGSWTDTQYF
TRBD1	TRBV5-1	TRBJ2-7	CASSSTGTGRYEQYF
-	TRBV7-9	TRBJ1-2	CASSLPFGFPDSYGYTF
-	TRBV6-6	TRBJ2-7	CASSFRNNYEQYF
-	TRBV19	TRBJ2-5	CASSTRTFQETQYF
-	TRBV19	TRBJ2-2	CASNERAPGTGELFF
TRBD2	TRBV5-1	TRBJ2-7	CASSSTGTSGTEQYF
TRBD2	TRBV4-1	TRBJ2-3	CASSQDLSWTSGIGTQYF
TRBD1	TRBV6-5	TRBJ1-5	CASSERDSNQPQHF
-	TRBV7-9	TRBJ1-3	CASSFENTIYF
TRBD2	TRBV7-9	TRBJ2-1	CASSPRSGRRSYNEQFF
TRBD1	TRBV9	TRBJ1-2	CASSVEPGGGSYGYTF
-	TRBV28	TRBJ1-2	CASSPLGGTHYGYTF
-	TRBV7-2	TRBJ1-2	CASSPTGQPYGYTF
-	TRBV10-3	TRBJ1-2	CAIRPGGQGNYGYTF
TRBD2	TRBV10-2	TRBJ2-1	CASSELRLAGYNEQFF
TRBD1	TRBV19	TRBJ1-5	CASSLTGGGFEPQHF
TRBD2	TRBV7-9	TRBJ2-1	CASSSGTSGFPFYNEQFF
-	TRBV5-1	TRBJ2-3	CASSFIPESTDTQYF
-	TRBV30	TRBJ2-2	CAFKDAGTWAGELFF
-	TRBV11-3	TRBJ2-7	CASSPQGLDEQYF
-	TRBV7-2	TRBJ1-2	CASSLANSNYGYTF
-	TRBV18	TRBJ1-3	CASSQGFGNTIYF